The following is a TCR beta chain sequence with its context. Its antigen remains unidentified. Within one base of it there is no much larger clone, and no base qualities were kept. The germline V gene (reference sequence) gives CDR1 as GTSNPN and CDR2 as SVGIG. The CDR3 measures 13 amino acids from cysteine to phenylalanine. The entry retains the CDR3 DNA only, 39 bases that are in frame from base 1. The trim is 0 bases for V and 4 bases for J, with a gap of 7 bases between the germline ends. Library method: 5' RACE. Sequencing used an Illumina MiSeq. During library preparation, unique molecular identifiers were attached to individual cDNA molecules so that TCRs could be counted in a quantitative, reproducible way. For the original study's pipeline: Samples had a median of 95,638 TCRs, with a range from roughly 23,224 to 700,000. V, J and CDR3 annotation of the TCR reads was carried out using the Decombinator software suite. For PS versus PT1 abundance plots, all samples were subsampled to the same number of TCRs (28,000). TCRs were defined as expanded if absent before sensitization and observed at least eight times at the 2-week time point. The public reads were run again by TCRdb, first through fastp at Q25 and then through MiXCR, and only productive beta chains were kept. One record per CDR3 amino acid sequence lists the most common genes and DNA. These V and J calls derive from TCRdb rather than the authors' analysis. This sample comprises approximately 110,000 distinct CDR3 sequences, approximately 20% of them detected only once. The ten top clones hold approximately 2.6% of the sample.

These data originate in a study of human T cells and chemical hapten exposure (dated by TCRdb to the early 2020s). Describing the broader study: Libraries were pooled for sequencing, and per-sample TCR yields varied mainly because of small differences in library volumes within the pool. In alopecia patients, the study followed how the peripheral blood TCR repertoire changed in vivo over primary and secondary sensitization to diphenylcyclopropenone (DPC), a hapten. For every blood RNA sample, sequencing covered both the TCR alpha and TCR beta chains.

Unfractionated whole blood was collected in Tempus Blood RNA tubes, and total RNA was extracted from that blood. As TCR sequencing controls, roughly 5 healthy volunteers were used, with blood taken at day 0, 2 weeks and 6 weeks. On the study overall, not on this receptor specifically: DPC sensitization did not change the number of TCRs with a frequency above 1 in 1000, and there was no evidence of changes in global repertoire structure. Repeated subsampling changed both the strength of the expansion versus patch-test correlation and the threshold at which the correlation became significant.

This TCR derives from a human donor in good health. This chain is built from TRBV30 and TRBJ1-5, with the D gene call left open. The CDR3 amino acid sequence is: CAWSVSGNQPQHF. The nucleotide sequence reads TGTGCCTGGAGTGTTTCGGGAAATCAGCCCCAGCATTTT.